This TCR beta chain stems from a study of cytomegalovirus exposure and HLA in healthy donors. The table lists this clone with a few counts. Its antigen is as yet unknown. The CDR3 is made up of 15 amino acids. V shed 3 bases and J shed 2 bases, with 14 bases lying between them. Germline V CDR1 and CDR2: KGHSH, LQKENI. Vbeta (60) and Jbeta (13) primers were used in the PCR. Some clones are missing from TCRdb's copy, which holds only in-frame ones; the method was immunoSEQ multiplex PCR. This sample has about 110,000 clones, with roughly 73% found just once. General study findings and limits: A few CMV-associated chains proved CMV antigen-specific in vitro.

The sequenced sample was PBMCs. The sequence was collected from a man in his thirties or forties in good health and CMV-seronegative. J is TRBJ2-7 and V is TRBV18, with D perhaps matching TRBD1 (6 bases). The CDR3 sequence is CASSPPTGKTYEQYF. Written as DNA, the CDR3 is TGTGCCAGCTCACCTCCCACAGGGAAGACCTACGAGCAGTACTTC.